This is a list of T cell receptor beta chains from one sample in a study of OX40 agonist ivuxolimab in advanced cancers. Measured with immunoSEQ multiplex PCR; TCRdb has only the in-frame clones, and not every one. The sample holds tens of thousands of clones; roughly 91% are singletons and the top ten take about 0.3%. This specimen consisted of CD4+ or CD8+ T cells sorted from blood, obtained in a trial of the OX40 agonist ivuxolimab. These receptors were taken from an adult with an advanced solid tumor such as melanoma, head and neck, liver or kidney cancer. Each CDR3 is given with its conserved first and last residue. A D gene is named only where the DNA matches it firmly. For some rows the clone size is stated as once, few or many, or as a class when expanded; others skip it.

NA,14,TRBV6-4,TRBD1,TRBJ1-2,TGTGCCAGTCGACCGGGACAGGGTTCGGGTGGCTACACCTTC,CASRPGQGSGGYTF
NA,12,TRBV6-6,TRBD1,TRBJ2-5,TGTGCCAGCGGACAGGGGCGGGAGACCCAGTACTTC,CASGQGRETQYF
few,13,TRBV19,NA,TRBJ2-7,TGTGCCAGTAGTAAGGCCCGGATGGGCGAGCAGTACTTC,CASSKARMGEQYF
NA,19,TRBV7-2,TRBD2,TRBJ2-3,TGTGCCAGCAGCTTAGAGAGTCGACTAGCGGGAGTGGGAAGAGATACGCAGTATTTT,CASSLESRLAGVGRDTQYF
NA,14,TRBV6-1,NA,TRBJ2-1,TGTGCCAGCAGTCCCTTGACTAGGGAGAATGAGCAGTTCTTC,CASSPLTRENEQFF
NA,15,TRBV19,TRBD2,TRBJ2-1,TGTGCCAGTAGTACCCCGGGGAGGACTAGCAATGAGCAGTTCTTC,CASSTPGRTSNEQFF
NA,16,TRBV14,NA,TRBJ1-3,TGTGCCAGCAGCCAAGATCCCCCGGGGTCTGGAAACACCATATATTTT,CASSQDPPGSGNTIYF
once,13,TRBV6-6,NA,TRBJ2-2,TGTGCCAGCAGCCTACTAGCTACCGGGGAGCTGTTTTTT,CASSLLATGELFF
NA,19,TRBV27,NA,TRBJ2-1,TGTGCCACCCCATCCGTCTCCGGGTCCAAGGATAGAGTTCACAATGAGCAGTTCTTC,CATPSVSGSKDRVHNEQFF
NA,15,TRBV2,TRBD1,TRBJ2-7,TGTGCCAGCAGCGTAACCGGGACAGGGCCTGTCGAGCAGTACTTC,CASSVTGTGPVEQYF
NA,13,TRBV6-6,NA,TRBJ1-1,TGTGCCAGCAGTCGGACAGTGAACACTGAAGCTTTCTTT,CASSRTVNTEAFF
NA,15,TRBV27,TRBD1,TRBJ2-5,TGTGCCAGCAGGACAGGGACAGGGGGCCAGGGGACCCAGTACTTC,CASRTGTGGQGTQYF
NA,14,TRBV7-9,NA,TRBJ1-1,TGTGCCAGCAGCTTAGAGGCAGCGAACACTGAAGCTTTCTTT,CASSLEAANTEAFF
NA,16,TRBV28,NA,TRBJ2-7,TGTGCCAGCAGTACCTCGGGGGCGGAGAGCTCCTACGAGCAGTACTTC,CASSTSGAESSYEQYF
NA,14,TRBV11-2,NA,TRBJ2-5,TGTGCCAGCAGCCCTAGGGGGTTTCGGGAGACCCAGTACTTC,CASSPRGFRETQYF
NA,13,TRBV6-5,NA,TRBJ1-2,TGTGCCAGCACTGCTTGGGCTGACTATGGCTACACCTTC,CASTAWADYGYTF
NA,14,TRBV2,NA,TRBJ2-3,TGTGCCAGCAGTTTACGTGGGAGGTTAGATACGCAGTATTTT,CASSLRGRLDTQYF
NA,15,TRBV27,TRBD1,TRBJ1-5,TGTGCCAGCAGCCGGGACAGGTCAAGCAATCAGCCCCAGCATTTT,CASSRDRSSNQPQHF
NA,17,TRBV4-1,TRBD2,TRBJ2-2,TGCGCCAGCAGCCGAACCCCCAGCGGGAGGCCGACCGGGGAGCTGTTTTTT,CASSRTPSGRPTGELFF
NA,14,TRBV7-9,TRBD1,TRBJ1-4,TGTGCCAGCAGACGAACAGGGGTGGGTGAAAAACTGTTTTTT,CASRRTGVGEKLFF
NA,14,TRBV28,TRBD1,TRBJ1-4,TGTGCCAGCAGAGAGGGGGCTACTAATGAAAAACTGTTTTTT,CASREGATNEKLFF
NA,11,TRBV6-5,NA,TRBJ2-7,TGTGCCAGCAGGACGAGGAACGAGCAGTACTTC,CASRTRNEQYF
NA,14,TRBV18,NA,TRBJ2-7,TGTGCCAGCTCACCGGGTCCCGGATCCCTCGGGCAGTACTTC,CASSPGPGSLGQYF
NA,15,TRBV11-2,TRBD1,TRBJ2-7,TGTGCCAGCAGCTTAGATTCGGCAGGGGGCAACGAGCAGTACTTC,CASSLDSAGGNEQYF
once,14,TRBV7-8,NA,TRBJ2-3,TGTGCCAGCAGCTTCCGACTAGGCGCAGATACGCAGTATTTT,CASSFRLGADTQYF
few,14,TRBV27,NA,TRBJ1-3,TGTGCCAGCAGTAACAGGGTTCCCGGAAACACCATATATTTT,CASSNRVPGNTIYF
NA,20,TRBV18,TRBD1,TRBJ2-3,TGTGCCAGCTCAGCAAACAGGGGGCGCGGAGGTAGCGGGTTCACAGATACGCAGTATTTT,CASSANRGRGGSGFTDTQYF
once,14,TRBV2,NA,TRBJ2-7,TGTGCCAGCACCCCAGTGGAGAGGACCTACGAGCAGTACTTC,CASTPVERTYEQYF
NA,16,TRBV18,TRBD1,TRBJ2-3,TGTGCCAGCTCACCCGGGACAGGTGTTTTTACAGATACGCAGTATTTT,CASSPGTGVFTDTQYF
NA,15,TRBV15,NA,TRBJ2-3,TGTGCCACCAGCAGACTCGGACTTAGCACAGATACGCAGTATTTT,CATSRLGLSTDTQYF
NA,13,TRBV7-9,NA,TRBJ1-2,TGTGCCAGCAGCCTAGACGTGACTTCTTATCCCCCCTTC,CASSLDVTSYPPF
NA,12,TRBV5-4,NA,TRBJ1-2,TGTGCCAGCAGCTTGAACAGTTATGGCTACACCTTC,CASSLNSYGYTF
NA,14,TRBV11-2,NA,TRBJ2-7,TGTGCCAGCAGCTTAGGGCTAGCTAACTACGAGCAGTACTTC,CASSLGLANYEQYF
NA,14,TRBV2,TRBD1,TRBJ2-1,TGTGCCAGCAGGAGACAGGGGGCTAACAATGAGCAGTTCTTC,CASRRQGANNEQFF
NA,13,TRBV5-1,NA,TRBJ2-7,TGCGCCAGCAGCTTGGGGGGTAACTACGAGCAGTACTTC,CASSLGGNYEQYF
NA,14,TRBV30,NA,TRBJ1-5,TGTGCCTGGACCGGAGGACAACCCAATCAGCCCCAGCATTTT,CAWTGGQPNQPQHF
once,16,TRBV2,NA,TRBJ2-2,TGTGCCAGCAGTGAAGGGGGCAGGGGAAGGACCGGGGAGCTGTTTTTT,CASSEGGRGRTGELFF
once,15,TRBV5-4,TRBD1,TRBJ2-2,TGTGCCAGCAGCTTCCCGACAGGGATGACCGGGGAGCTGTTTTTT,CASSFPTGMTGELFF
NA,15,TRBV4-3,NA,TRBJ2-2,TGCGCCAGCAGCCAAGATGAGGGGGTCACCGGGGAGCTGTTTTTT,CASSQDEGVTGELFF
once,16,TRBV4-1,NA,TRBJ2-3,TGCGCCAGCAGCCATACCCTAGCGCAAAACACAGATACGCAGTATTTT,CASSHTLAQNTDTQYF
NA,14,TRBV7-6,NA,TRBJ2-2,TGTGCCAGCAGCTCAGCCGGGAACACCGGGGAGCTGTTTTTT,CASSSAGNTGELFF
NA,15,TRBV19,TRBD2,TRBJ2-1,TGTGCCAGTAGTTCTACTAGCGGGACCTACAATGAGCAGTTCTTC,CASSSTSGTYNEQFF
once,15,TRBV7-9,TRBD1,TRBJ2-1,TGTGCCAGCAGCCCCGGACAGGGGATCTACAATGAGCAGTTCTTC,CASSPGQGIYNEQFF
NA,15,TRBV5-1,TRBD2,TRBJ2-2,TGCGCCAGCAGCAAGGGGACTAGCGGCACCGGGGAGCTGTTTTTT,CASSKGTSGTGELFF
NA,15,TRBV9,NA,TRBJ2-2,TGTGCCAGCAGCGGGAGGGGCGGCCTTGCCGGGGAGCTGTTTTTT,CASSGRGGLAGELFF
NA,16,TRBV5-4,TRBD1,TRBJ1-2,TGTGCCAGCAGGTCCGGGACAGGGGGCTGGTCCTATGGCTACACCTTC,CASRSGTGGWSYGYTF
NA,14,TRBV7-3,NA,TRBJ2-2,TGTGCCAGCAGCTTAGGAGGCTACACCGGGGAGCTGTTTTTT,CASSLGGYTGELFF
NA,14,TRBV11-3,NA,TRBJ2-2,TGTGCCAGCAGCCCTGGGGGTGACACCGGGGAGCTGTTTTTT,CASSPGGDTGELFF
NA,16,TRBV18,TRBD1,TRBJ1-3,TGTGCCAGCTCACCACGACAGGGGACAGCTGGAAACACCATATATTTT,CASSPRQGTAGNTIYF
NA,15,TRBV7-2,TRBD1,TRBJ1-1,TGTGCCAGCAGCTTAGCTGGGACAGGGAACACTGAAGCTTTCTTT,CASSLAGTGNTEAFF
NA,12,TRBV15,NA,TRBJ2-7,TGTGCCACCAGCAGAGATCAGTGGGAGCAGTACTTC,CATSRDQWEQYF
NA,15,TRBV28,TRBD1,TRBJ1-5,TGTGCCAGCAGTACCCCCGGGACAGGGGGACAGCCCCAGCATTTT,CASSTPGTGGQPQHF
NA,15,TRBV5-1,TRBD2,TRBJ2-1,TGCGCCAGCAGCCGGCCGGGACTAGACTTTGATGAGCAGTTCTTC,CASSRPGLDFDEQFF
NA,17,TRBV19,TRBD2,TRBJ2-1,TGTGCCAGTGCATTCGGGACTAGCGGGATGGCAGGCAATGAGCAGTTCTTC,CASAFGTSGMAGNEQFF
NA,12,TRBV29-1,NA,TRBJ1-1,TGCAGCGTTTACACATTGAACACTGAAGCTTTCTTT,CSVYTLNTEAFF
NA,13,TRBV6-5,NA,TRBJ1-2,TGTGCCAGCAGTTCGAGGGGCCTCACTGGCTACACCTTC,CASSSRGLTGYTF
NA,18,TRBV2,TRBD1,TRBJ1-2,TGTGCCAGCAGTGAATACTTTGTCGGACAGGGAACCCGGTATGGCTACACCTTC,CASSEYFVGQGTRYGYTF